The entry below describes one T cell receptor beta chain. Its cognate antigen has yet to be identified. Each sample's TRB amplification started from approximately 230 ng of peripheral blood genomic DNA, which corresponds to 38,000 or so genome equivalents. From its cysteine to its phenylalanine, the CDR3 spans 13 amino acids. The DNA is not on file. For CDR1 and CDR2, the germline V gene (reference sequence) lists DFQATT and SNEGSKA. These data come from a study of T cell clusters in autoimmune cytopenias (dated by TCRdb to about 2019). For context, the study as a whole: The median TRB sequencing depth was around 50,000 reads per sample, and the median number of distinct TRB clonotypes was about 2,400 per sample. Alongside healthy, CLL and autoimmune hepatitis controls, autoimmune cytopenia patients had their peripheral blood TRB and IGH repertoires sequenced at active disease and again during treatment follow-up. The study was designed to test whether a disease-specific immune repertoire signature usable as a blood-based biomarker is carried by autoimmune cytopenia patients. Paper-wide results and their limitations: The T cell clusters were defined only in silico, and the functional role of the clusters was left to be validated experimentally. Compared with active autoimmune hepatitis patients, healthy donors had almost three times as many exclusive TRB clusters, a finding consistent with an autoimmunity-wide signature. Shifts in the TRB repertoire, including less even repertoires in secondary cytopenia and CLL, were mostly a reflection of lymphoma bias and not of autoimmunity. A lack of physiological T cell clusters in primary autoimmune cytopenia patients was suggested by GLIPH, as 51 clusters were found to be exclusive to healthy donors versus some 15 exclusive to patients. The cluster-lack signature was not observed for secondary cytopenia versus CLL, as the signature was apparently masked by the dominant lymphoma-associated repertoire.

Multiplex PCR with a touch-down protocol amplified TRB rearrangements, with the TRB-A and TRB-B primer pools combined in a single tube. Illumina adapters and sample indices were added to the amplicons through two consecutive PCR reactions performed with Phusion HS II polymerase. The amplicons were gel-purified using the NucleoSpin Gel and PCR Clean-up kit, after which quantification was performed by Qubit and quality was checked on an Agilent 2100 Bioanalyzer. Sequencing of the libraries was done on an Illumina MiSeq with paired-end, single-indexed, 600-cycle runs. The study's own analysis went as follows. Alignment and assembly of TRB reads were performed with MiXCR version 2.1.12 and the default MiXCR reference library. Each unique CDR3 nucleotide sequence defined a clone, and only productive sequences with at least two reads were analysed. To assess repertoire diversity, an R script computed alpha-parameterized diversity profiles (alpha 0 to 5), which included the Shannon (alpha 1) and Simpson (alpha 2) indices. The tcR package was used to compute combinatorial TRB VJ usage, and cohorts were compared on this usage by principal component analysis with ade4. Using GLIPH, TCRbeta CDR3s were clustered on pairs of cohorts matched for age and read depth, and a Wilcoxon test was used to compare cluster frequencies. TCRdb reprocessed the reads into one record per CDR3 protein sequence, lacking DNA. These V and J calls originate from TCRdb's pipeline instead of the authors' own analysis. This sample's records show 2,500 to 4,000 distinct CDR3 sequences. The top ten constitute roughly 18% of the sample.

The sequence was obtained from a human donor with an autoimmune cytopenia or autoimmune hepatitis (not recorded which). Sequences were obtained from peripheral blood. This receptor chain uses TRBV20-1 and TRBJ1-2; TCRdb picks TRBD1, but there is no DNA to check that call. CDR3 reads: CSARGRVKDGYTF.